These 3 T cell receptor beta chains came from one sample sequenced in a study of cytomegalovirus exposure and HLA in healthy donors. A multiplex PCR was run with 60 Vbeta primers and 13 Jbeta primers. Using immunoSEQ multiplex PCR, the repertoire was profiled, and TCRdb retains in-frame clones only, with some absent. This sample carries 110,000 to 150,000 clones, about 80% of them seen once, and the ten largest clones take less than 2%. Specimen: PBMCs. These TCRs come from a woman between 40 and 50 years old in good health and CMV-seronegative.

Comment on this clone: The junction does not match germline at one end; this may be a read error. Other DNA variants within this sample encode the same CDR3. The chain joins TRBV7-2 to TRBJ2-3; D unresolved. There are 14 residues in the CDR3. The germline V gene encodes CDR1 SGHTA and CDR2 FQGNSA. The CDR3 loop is CASSLARGTDTQYF. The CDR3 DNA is TGTGCCAGCAGTTTAGCTCGCGGCACAGATACGCAGTATTTT.

The CDR3 protein is CASSPGLLLEQFF. The CDR3 DNA is TGTGCCAGCAGTCCGGGACTCCTACTGGAGCAGTTCTTC. J is TRBJ2-1 and V is TRBV9; maybe TRBD2 (6 bases). The CDR3 runs 13 residues. Between the trimmed V and J ends, which lost 5 bases and 10 bases, there was a span of 16 bases. The germline V gene encodes CDR1 SGDLS and CDR2 YYNGEE.

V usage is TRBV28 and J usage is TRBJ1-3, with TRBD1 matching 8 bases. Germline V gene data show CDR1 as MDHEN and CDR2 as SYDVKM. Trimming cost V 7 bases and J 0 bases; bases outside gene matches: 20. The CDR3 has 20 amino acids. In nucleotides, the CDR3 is TGTGCCAGCATCCAAAGCTATGGGCAGGGGGCCCAGCACTCTGGAAACACCATATATTTT. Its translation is CASIQSYGQGAQHSGNTIYF. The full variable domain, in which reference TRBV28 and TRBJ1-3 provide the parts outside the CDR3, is DVKVTQSSRYLVKRTGEKVFLECVQDMDHENMFWYRQDPGLGLRLIYFSYDVKMKEKGDIPEGYSVSREKKERFSLILESASTNQTSMYLCASIQSYGQGAQHSGNTIYFGEGSWLTVV.